This T cell receptor (beta chain) comes out of a study of blood T cells in healthy people across ages (dated by TCRdb to the mid-2010s). About the full investigation: In model experiments, template switching captured roughly one uniquely barcoded TCR beta cDNA molecule for every two T cells. The donors were split into four age groups: young (average about 15 years), middle-aged (39), aged (more than 55) and long-lived (more than 80). To avoid experimental bias, donors of different ages were randomly spread across the sequencing lanes. To track age-related changes in TCR beta repertoire diversity, the study relied on deep sequencing normalized with unique cDNA molecular identifiers. Using the same blood draw, the study looked at two additional independent replicas of 1 million unique cDNA reads for two donors, one aged 18 to 30 and the other aged 80 or older.

The library relied on 5' RACE. Sequencing was carried out with an Illumina HiSeq 2500. A second roughly 6 to 12 cycle PCR used a sample-barcoded 5' primer and a J-beta primer mix. Each TCR beta cDNA molecule received a unique molecular identifier from a template-switch 5' adaptor carrying 12 random nucleotides. At least 3 million CDR3-containing paired-end reads were obtained from each sample. All of the RNA was converted into first-strand cDNA using the Mint cDNA synthesis kit, with a TRBC-specific oligonucleotide serving as the primer. Following uracil-DNA glycosylase treatment, a first 18-cycle PCR with universal primers M1SS and BC2_uni_R was performed on all cDNA. On the authors' methods: For normalization, 1 million high-quality reads were randomly selected from each sample, with every read carrying a distinct molecular identifier. Reads with shared molecular identifiers were discarded instead of being binned into consensus sequences. CDR3 identification, clonotype clustering and error correction used MiTCR with a Q25 quality threshold and the strictest error-elimination algorithm. A nonparametric unseen species model with Euler transformation was used to estimate lower-bound total TCR beta diversity. TCRdb redid the processing of the public reads, applying fastp at Q25 and MiXCR, and retained in-frame beta chains. Rows are unified per CDR3 protein, each entry keeping the most common DNA and genes. These V and J calls originate from TCRdb's pipeline instead of the authors' own analysis. This sample lists about 800,000 distinct CDR3 sequences; more than 45% were detected once. 22% of the sample belongs to the ten largest clones.

The donors were around 39 Caucasian individuals from Russia, aged roughly 6 to 100 years, who were systemically healthy. Each donor gave 8 to 10 milliliters of peripheral blood, drawn into EDTA-treated Vacutainer tubes. Ficoll-Paque density-gradient centrifugation was used to isolate PBMCs, with at least 6 million obtained per sample. Trizol reagent was used to extract total RNA from the PBMCs, yielding at least 5.5 micrograms per sample. The percentages of naive CD45RAhigh/CD27high T cells were determined by flow cytometry on a PBMC aliquot from every donor. This clonotype was found a few times. The antigen this receptor binds is unknown. Base qualities are not provided; no much larger clone lies one nucleotide away. The germline ends are 10 bases apart after V is trimmed by 2 bases and J by 2 bases. CDR1 and CDR2 are drawn from the germline V gene: ENHRY, SYGVKD. The CDR3 sequence holds 14 residues, the cysteine and phenylalanine included. Solely the CDR3 DNA is kept, with 42 bases framed from the first base.

The paper's findings and limits, for the study overall: Compared with the aged group, more naive CD4+ T cells, fewer expanded clones and increased TCR diversity were shown by the long-lived group, suggesting age selection. Estimates of total diversity from one million sequenced T cells were regarded as lower bounds and underestimates. The percentage of naive T cells measured by flow cytometry correlated strongly with observed TCR beta diversity. The CMV infection status of donors was not known, potentially confounding age-related changes in expanded clonotypes. Conclusive comparison of naive and antigen-experienced compartments was prevented by the profiling of bulk unsorted PBMCs. Observed TCR beta diversity per million T cells fell roughly linearly with age, and a significant reduction was already apparent by age about 38.

Sequenced material: blood. This receptor was identified in a man under 40 in good health. Recombination linked TRBV10-3 to TRBJ2-7, with the D call perhaps TRBD1 or TRBD2, as 5 bases match in each case. The CDR3 is CAISEKGTTYEQYF. The DNA sequence is TGTGCCATCAGTGAGAAAGGGACCACCTACGAGCAGTACTTC.